Presented here are 29 T cell receptor beta chains from one specimen sequenced in a study of T cell changes during pregnancy in multiple sclerosis. Data came from immunoSEQ multiplex PCR; TCRdb stores just in-frame clones and leaves some out. The sample holds approximately 24,000 clones, approximately 86% seen once. The source material was CD4+ T cells from peripheral blood mononuclear cells, sampled in the second trimester of pregnancy. The receptors stem from a female donor in good health, enrolled as a control in a pregnancy study.

In its sample, this clone was seen a few times. V gene TRBV23-1 combines with J gene TRBJ2-3, with 7 bases identical to TRBD1. TRBV23-1 is assigned to the ORF class and has an uncertain function. The CDR3 extends over 20 amino acids. V lost 3 bases and J lost 3; bases outside the gene matches: 21. The CDR3 nucleotides are TGCGCCAGCAGTCACCCCCCCCGCGAAAAGGGGGCGCTCGGTACAGATACGCAGTATTTT. This translates into CASSHPPREKGALGTDTQYF.

This chain uses TRBV2 with TRBJ1-5, with D tentatively TRBD1 (5 bases). Germline assignment: CDR1 SNHLY and CDR2 FYNNEI. This CDR3 has 15 amino acids. V lost 6 bases and J 5 bases, leaving 17 bases between the germline ends. The CDR3 nucleotides are TGTGCCAGCAGCCTTCGGACGGGGGATTATCAGCCCCAGCATTTT. This gives the protein CASSLRTGDYQPQHF.

The CDR3 bases are TGTGCCAGCAGGCCCGGACAGGGGGCTCGAGCTTTCTTT. The encoded protein is CASRPGQGARAFF. V is TRBV6-5 and J is TRBJ1-1, with 11 bases aligning to TRBD1. Germline V lookup: CDR1 MNHEY, CDR2 SVGAGI. Germline trimming cut 6 bases from V and 10 bases from J; bases unmatched to any gene: 7. CDR3 length: 13 amino acids.

The gene calls are TRBV27 and TRBJ2-1; 7 bases align to TRBD1. Per the germline V gene, CDR1 is MNHEY and CDR2 is SMNVEV (reference sequence). This CDR3 comprises 15 residues. J lost 4 bases, V lost 4 bases, and 7 bases had no gene match. The CDR3 reads CASSSRQGHYNEQFF. The DNA of the CDR3 is TGTGCCAGCAGTTCCAGACAGGGACATTACAATGAGCAGTTCTTC.

V and J are TRBV19 and TRBJ2-7; TRBD2 might be the D (7 bases). This CDR3 spans 11 amino acids. V was pared by 6 bases and J by 6 bases, with 9 bases between. CDR1 is LNHDA and CDR2 is SQIVND in the germline V gene (reference sequence). CDR3 bases: TGTGCCAGTAGGGGGGGGCTCGAGCAGTACTTC. Translated, it gives CASRGGLEQYF.

This clone is labeled as medium-sized (0.01 to 0.1%). The V call is TRBV2, the J call TRBJ2-7; no firm D call. The CDR3 runs 13 residues. V was cut by 5 bases and J by 3 bases, with 11 bases left in between. Looked up from germline, CDR1 is SNHLY and CDR2 is FYNNEI. The CDR3 loop is CASSKPFDYEQYF. The CDR3 DNA is TGTGCCAGCAGTAAGCCGTTCGACTACGAGCAGTACTTC.

The rearrangement uses TRBV4-3 and TRBJ1-1; D may be TRBD1 (6 bases). This CDR3 is 14 amino acids long. CDR1 and CDR2 (germline): LGHNA, YSLEER. Trimming removed 4 bases at V and 3 bases at J, with 12 bases between. The CDR3 is CASSLKGGDTEAFF. The DNA of the CDR3 is TGCGCCAGCAGCCTAAAGGGGGGGGACACTGAAGCTTTCTTT.

This clone was observed a handful of times. This chain links TRBV20-1 with TRBJ1-1; TRBD1 might be the D (5 bases). This CDR3 region has 11 residues. Between the trimmed V and J ends, which lost 6 bases and 8 bases, there was a span of 13 bases. CDR1 DFQATT and CDR2 SNEGSKA come from the germline V gene (reference sequence). In DNA, the CDR3 is TGCAGTGCGAGGATGGGGGGAGAAGCTTTCTTT. It yields the protein CSARMGGEAFF.

This chain links TRBV28 with TRBJ1-2; 7 positions agree with TRBD1. From germline, CDR1 is MDHEN and CDR2 SYDVKM. This CDR3 contains 16 residues. V trimming: 3 bases; J trimming: 3 bases; junction bases outside the gene matches: 10. The CDR3 protein is CASSLARGQHYYGYTF. The CDR3 DNA sequence: TGTGCCAGCAGTTTGGCCCGGGGACAGCACTACTATGGCTACACCTTC.

This chain uses TRBV30 with TRBJ1-5; 7 nucleotides match TRBD1. Looked up from germline, CDR1 is GTSNPN and CDR2 is SVGIG (reference sequence). The V gene end was trimmed by 2 bases and the J gene end by 3 bases; junction bases not matched to a gene: 7. This CDR3 comprises 15 residues. The DNA for the CDR3 is TGTGCCTGGAGTATATCCGGGACAGTCAATCAGCCCCAGCATTTT. This translates into CAWSISGTVNQPQHF.

J is TRBJ2-1 and V is TRBV19, with 7 positions matching TRBD2. Germline-derived CDR1 and CDR2 are LNHDA and SQIVND (reference sequence). This CDR3 has 14 amino acids. V was pared by 7 bases and J by 3 bases, with 6 bases of the junction left unmatched. DNA for the CDR3: TGTGCCAGTATGCGTAGCGGGTACTACAATGAGCAGTTCTTC. Protein product: CASMRSGYYNEQFF.

The chain is built from TRBV7-2 and TRBJ1-1, with 9 positions matching TRBD1. V lost 5 bases and J lost 7; bases outside the gene matches: 17. Germline loops: CDR1 SGHTA, CDR2 FQGNSA. CDR3 length: 17 amino acids. CDR3 amino acids: CASSPRGTGRLDFEAFF. The DNA of the CDR3 is TGTGCCAGCAGCCCCCGGGGGACAGGGCGTTTAGATTTTGAAGCTTTCTTT.

V usage is TRBV25-1 and J usage is TRBJ2-7, with TRBD1 as a possible D gene (6 bases). Germline V gene sequence: CDR1 MGHDK, CDR2 SYGVNS. CDR3 size: 13 residues. Trimming cost V 6 bases and J 3 bases, with 12 bases left between them. The CDR3 reads CASRRTDRYEQYF. The CDR3 coding sequence is TGTGCCAGCAGAAGGACAGACCGCTACGAGCAGTACTTC.

This rearrangement joins TRBV28 to TRBJ2-7, with TRBD2 matching 13 bases. Germline V CDR1 and CDR2: MDHEN, SYDVKM. The junction had 6 bases not matched to a gene; V was cut back by 4 bases and J by 6 bases. This CDR3 has 15 residues. The DNA for the CDR3 is TGTGCCAGCAGTTCAACTAGCGGGAGGGCCCGCGAGCAGTACTTC. It is translated as CASSSTSGRAREQYF.

The chain is built from TRBV7-8 and TRBJ1-5; no clear D. This CDR3 spans 14 amino acids. Germline V gene lookup returns CDR1 SGHVS and CDR2 FQNEAQ. The V gene lost 5 bases and the J gene lost 2 bases, with 10 bases spanning the gap. Written as DNA, the CDR3 is TGTGCCAGCAGCGTCGCAGGTGGCAATCAGCCCCAGCATTTT. Its translation: CASSVAGGNQPQHF.

The chain uses TRBV6-5 and TRBJ2-7, with a weak D call TRBD2 (5 bases). The germline V gene encodes CDR1 MNHEY and CDR2 SVGAGI. The CDR3 loop spans 15 amino acids. V gave up 0 bases and J gave up 4 bases, with 13 bases separating them. The CDR3: CASSYSRGDPYEQYF. The CDR3, as DNA: TGTGCCAGCAGTTACTCACGGGGTGACCCTTACGAGCAGTACTTC.

V usage is TRBV19 and J usage is TRBJ2-2; TRBD2 might be the D (6 bases). Per the germline V gene, CDR1 is LNHDA and CDR2 is SQIVND (reference sequence). The CDR3 is made up of 14 amino acids. The ends were cut back, 4 bases at V and 3 bases at J, with 9 bases in the middle. The CDR3 DNA reads as TGTGCCAGTAGTACGGGGGTTTACACCGGGGAGCTGTTTTTT. Amino acid sequence: CASSTGVYTGELFF.

The V and J genes are TRBV15 and TRBJ2-1, with a weak D call TRBD1 (6 bases). Trimming stripped 3 bases from V and 2 bases from J, with 8 bases between. CDR1 is LNHNV and CDR2 is YYDKDF in the germline V gene (reference sequence). The CDR3 is made up of 14 amino acids. In DNA, the CDR3 is TGTGCCACCAGCAGGCCAGGGGCCTACAATGAGCAGTTCTTC. Its translation: CATSRPGAYNEQFF.

The chain carries TRBV7-2 and TRBJ1-2, with D hard to call. CDR1 is SGHTA, CDR2 FQGNSA, per germline. The CDR3 covers 13 residues. Between the trimmed V and J ends, which lost 2 bases and 4 bases, there was a span of 8 bases. CDR3 protein: CASSLNQFYGYTF. The CDR3 bases are TGTGCCAGCAGCTTAAACCAGTTCTATGGCTACACCTTC.

J is TRBJ1-2 and V is TRBV5-5; 9 bases agree with TRBD1. The V gene end was trimmed by 2 bases and the J gene end by 7 bases; junction bases not matched to a gene: 6. This CDR3 region has 14 residues. Germline-derived CDR1 and CDR2 are SGHKS and YYEKEE (reference sequence). CDR3 in DNA: TGTGCCAGCAGCTTTGGGGACAGGGAAAGTGGCTACACCTTC. Its translation: CASSFGDRESGYTF.

Within the sample, this clone is medium-sized (0.01 to 0.1%). The CDR3: CASSEARTGAGYTF. CDR3 DNA sequence: TGTGCCAGCAGTGAAGCAAGGACAGGCGCCGGCTACACCTTC. The chain is built from TRBV2 and TRBJ1-2; 7 bases agree with TRBD1. The germline V gene has CDR1 SNHLY and CDR2 FYNNEI. The CDR3 contains 14 residues. V trimming: 0 bases; J trimming: 8 bases; junction bases outside the gene matches: 6.

This clone was recorded only once. This sequence joins TRBV5-5 and TRBJ1-4; D ambiguous. The CDR3 runs to 15 residues. Germline CDR1 SGHKS, CDR2 YYEKEE (reference sequence). V lost 4 bases and J 5 bases, leaving 15 bases between the germline ends. CDR3 nucleotide sequence: TGTGCCAGCAGCCCGCGACCCCCAGGAAATGAAAAACTGTTTTTT. The encoded protein is CASSPRPPGNEKLFF. The whole variable domain, remainder taken from reference TRBV5-5 and TRBJ1-4, is DAGVTQSPTHLIKTRGQQVTLRCSPISGHKSVSWYQQVLGQGPQFIFQYYEKEERGRGNFPDRFSARQFPNYSSELNVNALLLGDSALYLCASSPRPPGNEKLFFGSGTQLSVL.

This clone was detected only once. The chain has TRBV5-6 and TRBJ1-5; 7 positions match TRBD1. Germline assignment: CDR1 SGHDT and CDR2 YYEEEE. Germline trimming cut 4 bases from V and 4 bases from J; bases unmatched to any gene: 5. The CDR3 runs to 14 residues. The CDR3, as DNA: TGTGCCAGCAGCGCTCGGGACAGAAATCAGCCCCAGCATTTT. This translates into CASSARDRNQPQHF.

This clone was recorded once. This chain uses TRBV5-1 with TRBJ1-3; 7 positions match TRBD1. Germline V lookup: CDR1 SGHRS, CDR2 YFSETQ. The CDR3 has 16 amino acids. Trimming removed 4 bases from V and 5 bases from J; junction bases left unmatched: 12. The CDR3 spells CASSPEPGQPRNTIYF. CDR3 DNA sequence: TGCGCCAGCAGCCCGGAACCGGGACAGCCTAGAAACACCATATATTTT.

This rearrangement joins TRBV4-3 to TRBJ1-2, with D perhaps matching TRBD1 (5 bases). Trimming took off 1 base at V and 2 bases at J, with 11 bases between the two ends. Germline V gene sequence: CDR1 LGHNA, CDR2 YSLEER. The length of the CDR3 is 15 residues. The chain's CDR3 is CASSQGAGRNYGYTF. The CDR3 bases are TGCGCCAGCAGCCAAGGGGCAGGGCGGAACTATGGCTACACCTTC.

V and J are TRBV6-5 and TRBJ2-5; 7 bases agree with TRBD1. CDR1 and CDR2 (germline): MNHEY, SVGAGI. The CDR3 is 12 amino acids. V was clipped by 9 bases and J by 5 bases; unmatched bases: 6. The CDR3 DNA sequence: TGTGCCAGAACAGGGGTAGGGGAGACCCAGTACTTC. Translating gives CARTGVGETQYF.

V gene TRBV11-3 combines with J gene TRBJ2-2; no firm D call. The CDR3 has 14 amino acids. Trimming removed 5 bases from V and 7 bases from J, with 14 bases in between. In germline, CDR1 is SGHNT, CDR2 YENEEA. The chain's CDR3 is CASSPTPTYGELFF. The CDR3 DNA sequence: TGTGCCAGCAGCCCGACACCCACATACGGGGAGCTGTTTTTT.

The rearrangement uses TRBV27 and TRBJ2-7, with 7 bases that match TRBD2. The CDR3 length is 12 residues. Germline V gene lookup returns CDR1 MNHEY and CDR2 SMNVEV (reference sequence). J lost 7 bases, V lost 6 bases, and 6 bases had no gene match. The CDR3 bases are TGTGCCAGCAGCCCGGGGGGTGGGGAGCAGTACTTC. Residues: CASSPGGGEQYF.

V usage is TRBV27 and J usage is TRBJ2-1; 12 bases fit TRBD2. CDR3 length: 15 amino acids. Looked up from germline, CDR1 is MNHEY and CDR2 is SMNVEV (reference sequence). V shed 5 bases, J shed 6 bases, and the junction held 5 bases outside the gene matches. CDR3 sequence (DNA): TGTGCCAGCAGTCTACTAGCGGGAGGTTTCAATGAGCAGTTCTTC. It encodes CASSLLAGGFNEQFF.